This is a list of T cell receptor beta chains from one sample in a study of cytotoxic CD8 clonotypes in ibrutinib-treated CLL. Using immunoSEQ multiplex PCR, the repertoire was profiled, and TCRdb retains in-frame clones only, with some absent. The table lists about 140,000 clones, around 82% of them singletons. Sequencing was performed on PBMCs, taken after 36 months of ibrutinib treatment. These receptors originate from a human donor with chronic lymphocytic leukemia. Each CDR3 is given with its conserved first and last residue. A D gene is named only where the DNA matches it firmly. Only some rows state a clone size, as once, few, many or a class for expanded clones.

d_gene | j_gene | abundance | v_gene | CDR3nt | CDR3aa
NA | TRBJ1-1 | NA | TRBV4-2 | TGTGCCAGCAGCCAAGAGATGGGACGGATGAACACTGAAGCTTTCTTT | CASSQEMGRMNTEAFF
TRBD1 | TRBJ1-3 | NA | TRBV7-9 | TGTGCCAGCAGCTCGGGACAGGGGGTGGCTGGAAACACCATATATTTT | CASSSGQGVAGNTIYF
TRBD1 | TRBJ2-7 | NA | TRBV25-1 | TGTGCCAGCAGTGAGGACAGGGGCGCCTACGAGCAGTACTTC | CASSEDRGAYEQYF
TRBD2 | TRBJ2-2 | once | TRBV15 | TGTGCCACCAGCGGGAGGGGACTAGCGGGCGACTTTAACACCGGGGAGCTGTTTTTT | CATSGRGLAGDFNTGELFF
TRBD2 | TRBJ2-3 | NA | TRBV18 | TGTGCCAGCTCACTCCGGACTAGCGGGGCTGGTGATACGCAGTATTTT | CASSLRTSGAGDTQYF
NA | TRBJ2-3 | NA | TRBV18 | TGTGCCAGCTCACCGCAGCGCACAGATACGCAGTATTTT | CASSPQRTDTQYF
NA | TRBJ1-1 | NA | TRBV2 | TGTGCCAGACAGGTCTCAATGAACACTGAAGCTTTCTTT | CARQVSMNTEAFF
NA | TRBJ2-5 | NA | TRBV6-5 | TGTGCCAGCAGAGAAGTTGGGACCCAGTACTTC | CASREVGTQYF
NA | TRBJ2-7 | few | TRBV10-1 | TGCGCCAGCAGTGCGGGGACCTACGAGCAGTACTTC | CASSAGTYEQYF
TRBD2 | TRBJ2-4 | once | TRBV5-1 | TGCGCCAGCAGCTCCAGCGGGACGGCGGAAAACATTCAGTACTTC | CASSSSGTAENIQYF
NA | TRBJ2-1 | few | TRBV7-3 | TGTGCCAGCAGCTTAACATCATCTTACTCCTACAATGAGCAGTTCTTC | CASSLTSSYSYNEQFF
NA | TRBJ1-5 | NA | TRBV27 | TGTGCCAGCCAGACTATACAGGGTAGCAATCAGCCCCAGCATTTT | CASQTIQGSNQPQHF
NA | TRBJ2-7 | NA | TRBV30 | TGTGCCTGGAGTGTTGGCAGTTCCTACGAGCAGTACTTC | CAWSVGSSYEQYF
NA | TRBJ2-3 | NA | TRBV30 | TGTGCCTGGAGTGTAGCAGGAACCACAGATACGCAGTATTTT | CAWSVAGTTDTQYF
NA | TRBJ2-5 | NA | TRBV30 | TGTGCCTGGAGTTGGGGGCCGAACCAAGAGACCCAGTACTTC | CAWSWGPNQETQYF
NA | TRBJ1-2 | few | TRBV2 | TGTGCCAGCAGTGGTGATAACGGGAACGGCTACACCTTC | CASSGDNGNGYTF
NA | TRBJ1-5 | NA | TRBV30 | TGTGCCTGGAGTGTAAACAGCGGGGGCAATCAGCCCCAGCATTTT | CAWSVNSGGNQPQHF
NA | TRBJ2-3 | once | TRBV18 | TGTGCCAGCTCACCGTGGCAGGGAGATACGCAGTATTTT | CASSPWQGDTQYF
NA | TRBJ1-5 | NA | TRBV7-9 | TGTGCCAGCAGCTTGACAGATAGCAATCAGCCCCAGCATTTT | CASSLTDSNQPQHF
TRBD2 | TRBJ2-7 | NA | TRBV6-5 | TGTGCCAGCAGGGGGGGGTTTCGAGGGGAGCAGTACTTC | CASRGGFRGEQYF
TRBD1 | TRBJ2-3 | NA | TRBV6-1 | TGTGCCAGCAGTGTCTTTTGGACAGGAACAGATACGCAGTATTTT | CASSVFWTGTDTQYF
TRBD1 | TRBJ1-2 | few | TRBV19 | TGTGCCAGTAGCCGTCACTCTACAGGGGAGGTTAACTATGGCTACACCTTC | CASSRHSTGEVNYGYTF
TRBD1 | TRBJ2-5 | NA | TRBV7-6 | TGTGCCAGCAGCACAACAGGGGGAGGGACCCAGTACTTC | CASSTTGGGTQYF
NA | TRBJ1-2 | NA | TRBV27 | TGTGCCAGCAGTTTAAGGGGGGCTGGCTACACCTTC | CASSLRGAGYTF